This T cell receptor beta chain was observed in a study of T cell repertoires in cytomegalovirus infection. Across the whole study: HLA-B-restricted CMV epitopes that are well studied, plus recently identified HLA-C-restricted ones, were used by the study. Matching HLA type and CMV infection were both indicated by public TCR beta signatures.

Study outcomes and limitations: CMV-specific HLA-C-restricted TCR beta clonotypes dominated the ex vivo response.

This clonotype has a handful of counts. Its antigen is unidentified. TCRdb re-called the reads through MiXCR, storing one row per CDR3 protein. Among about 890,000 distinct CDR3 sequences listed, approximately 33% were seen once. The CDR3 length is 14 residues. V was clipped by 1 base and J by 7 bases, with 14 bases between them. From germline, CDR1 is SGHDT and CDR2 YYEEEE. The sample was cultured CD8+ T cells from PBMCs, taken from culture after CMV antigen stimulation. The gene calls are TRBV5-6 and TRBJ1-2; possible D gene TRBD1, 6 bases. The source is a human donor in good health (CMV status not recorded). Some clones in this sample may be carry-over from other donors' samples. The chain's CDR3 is CASSLRQGWSGYTF. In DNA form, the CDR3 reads TGTGCCAGCAGCTTGCGGCAGGGGTGGAGTGGCTACACCTTC. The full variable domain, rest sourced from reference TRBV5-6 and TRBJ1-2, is DAGVTQSPTHLIKTRGQQVTLRCSPKSGHDTVSWYQQALGQGPQFIFQYYEEEERQRGNFPDRFSGHQFPNYSSELNVNALLLGDSALYLCASSLRQGWSGYTFGSGTRLTVV.